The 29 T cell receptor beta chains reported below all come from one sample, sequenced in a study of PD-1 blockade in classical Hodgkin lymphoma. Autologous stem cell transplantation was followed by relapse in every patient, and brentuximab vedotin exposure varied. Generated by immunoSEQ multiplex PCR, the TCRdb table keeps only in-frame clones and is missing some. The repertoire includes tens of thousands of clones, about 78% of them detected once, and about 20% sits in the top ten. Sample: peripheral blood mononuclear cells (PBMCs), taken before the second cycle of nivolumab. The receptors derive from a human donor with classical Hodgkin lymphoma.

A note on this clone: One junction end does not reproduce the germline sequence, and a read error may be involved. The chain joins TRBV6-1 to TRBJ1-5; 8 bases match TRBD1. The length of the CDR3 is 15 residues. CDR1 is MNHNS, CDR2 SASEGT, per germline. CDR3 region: CASSEAPGGKQPQHF. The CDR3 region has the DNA TGTGCCAGCAGTGAAGCGCCAGGGGGCAAGCAGCCCCAGCATTTT.

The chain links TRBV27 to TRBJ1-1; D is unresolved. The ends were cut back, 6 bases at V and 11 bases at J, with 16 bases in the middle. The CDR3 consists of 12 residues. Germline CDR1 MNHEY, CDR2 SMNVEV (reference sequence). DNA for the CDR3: TGTGCCAGCAGGCGCGGCAGTTTTTCTGCTTTCTTT. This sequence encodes CASRRGSFSAFF.

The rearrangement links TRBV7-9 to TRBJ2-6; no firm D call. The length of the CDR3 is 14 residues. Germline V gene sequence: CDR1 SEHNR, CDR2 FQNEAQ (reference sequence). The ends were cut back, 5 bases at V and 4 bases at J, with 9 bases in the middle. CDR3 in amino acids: CASSLAAGANVLTF. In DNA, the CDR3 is TGTGCCAGCAGCCTCGCAGCGGGGGCCAACGTCCTGACTTTC. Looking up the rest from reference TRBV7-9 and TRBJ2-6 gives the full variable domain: DTGVSQNPRHKITKRGQNVTFRCDPISEHNRLYWYRQTLGQGPEFLTYFQNEAQLEKSRLLSDRFSAERPKGSFSTLEIQRTEQGDSAMYLCASSLAAGANVLTFGAGSRLTVL.

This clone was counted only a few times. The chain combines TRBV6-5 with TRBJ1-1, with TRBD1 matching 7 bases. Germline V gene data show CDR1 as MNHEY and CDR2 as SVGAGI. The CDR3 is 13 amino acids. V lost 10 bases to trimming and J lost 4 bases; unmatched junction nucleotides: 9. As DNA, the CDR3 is TGTGCCACATCACAGGGGCGGGGCACTGAAGCTTTCTTT. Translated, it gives CATSQGRGTEAFF.

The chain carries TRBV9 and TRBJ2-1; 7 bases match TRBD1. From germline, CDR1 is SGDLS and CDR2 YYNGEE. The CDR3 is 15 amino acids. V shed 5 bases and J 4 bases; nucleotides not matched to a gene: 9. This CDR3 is CASSKTQGVYNEQFF. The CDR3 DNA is TGTGCCAGCAGTAAAACCCAGGGGGTTTACAATGAGCAGTTCTTC.

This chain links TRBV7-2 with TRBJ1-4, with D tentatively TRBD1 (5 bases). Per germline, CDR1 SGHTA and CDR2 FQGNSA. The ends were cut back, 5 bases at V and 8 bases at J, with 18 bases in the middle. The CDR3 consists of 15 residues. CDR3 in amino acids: CASSVLPGRGEKLFF. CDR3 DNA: TGTGCCAGCAGCGTCTTACCTGGGCGGGGGGAAAAACTGTTTTTT.

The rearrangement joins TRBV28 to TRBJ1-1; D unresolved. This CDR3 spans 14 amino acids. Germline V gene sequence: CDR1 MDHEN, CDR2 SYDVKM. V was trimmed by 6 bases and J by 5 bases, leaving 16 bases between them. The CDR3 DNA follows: TGTGCCAGCAGCCCCACGGGGATGGGTACTGAAGCTTTCTTT. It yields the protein CASSPTGMGTEAFF.

In DNA form, the CDR3 reads TGTGCCAGTACCAGGAGTAGGTGGAACACTGAAGCTTTCTTT. Its translation: CASTRSRWNTEAFF. The chain links TRBV19 to TRBJ1-1; no clear D gene. Between the trimmed V and J ends, which lost 7 bases and 1 base, there was a span of 13 bases. Germline V gene sequence: CDR1 LNHDA, CDR2 SQIVND (reference sequence). The CDR3 spans 14 residues.

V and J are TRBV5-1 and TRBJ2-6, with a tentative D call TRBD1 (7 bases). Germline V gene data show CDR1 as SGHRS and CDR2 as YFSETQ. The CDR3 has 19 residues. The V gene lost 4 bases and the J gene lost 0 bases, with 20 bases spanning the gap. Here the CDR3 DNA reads TGCGCCAGCAGCCCTGGGAGGACAGGTTCCACCTCTGGGGCCAACGTCCTGACTTTC. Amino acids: CASSPGRTGSTSGANVLTF. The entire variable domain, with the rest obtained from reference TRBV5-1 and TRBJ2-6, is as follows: KAGVTQTPRYLIKTRGQQVTLSCSPISGHRSVSWYQQTPGQGLQFLFEYFSETQRNKGNFPGRFSGRQFSNSRSEMNVSTLELGDSALYLCASSPGRTGSTSGANVLTFGAGSRLTVL.

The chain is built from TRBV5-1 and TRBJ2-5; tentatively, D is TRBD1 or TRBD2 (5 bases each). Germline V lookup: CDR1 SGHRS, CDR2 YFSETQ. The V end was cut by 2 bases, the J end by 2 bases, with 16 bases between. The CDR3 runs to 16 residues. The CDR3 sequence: CASSLRDATTQETQYF. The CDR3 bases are TGCGCCAGCAGCTTACGGGACGCAACTACACAAGAGACCCAGTACTTC.

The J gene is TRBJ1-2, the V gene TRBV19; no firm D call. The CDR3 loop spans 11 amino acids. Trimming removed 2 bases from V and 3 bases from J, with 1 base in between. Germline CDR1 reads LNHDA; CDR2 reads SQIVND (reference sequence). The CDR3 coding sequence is TGTGCCAGTAGTATACACTATGGCTACACCTTC. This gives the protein CASSIHYGYTF.

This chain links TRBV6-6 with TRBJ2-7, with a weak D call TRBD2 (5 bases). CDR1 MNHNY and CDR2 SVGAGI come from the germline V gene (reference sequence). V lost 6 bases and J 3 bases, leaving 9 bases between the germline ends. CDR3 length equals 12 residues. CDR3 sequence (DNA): TGTGCCAGCAGGATTGAGGGCTACGAGCAGTACTTC. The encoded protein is CASRIEGYEQYF.

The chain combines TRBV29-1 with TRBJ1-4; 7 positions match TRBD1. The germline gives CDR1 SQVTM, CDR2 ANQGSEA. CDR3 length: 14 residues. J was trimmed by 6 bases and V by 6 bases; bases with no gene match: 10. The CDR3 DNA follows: TGCAGCGTGAGACACGGGACAGCCTATGAAAAACTGTTTTTT. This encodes CSVRHGTAYEKLFF.

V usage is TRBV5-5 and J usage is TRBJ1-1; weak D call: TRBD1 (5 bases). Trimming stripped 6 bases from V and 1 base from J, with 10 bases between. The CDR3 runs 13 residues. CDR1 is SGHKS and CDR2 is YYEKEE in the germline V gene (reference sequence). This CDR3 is CASTARENTEAFF. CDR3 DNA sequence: TGTGCCAGCACCGCCAGGGAGAACACTGAAGCTTTCTTT.

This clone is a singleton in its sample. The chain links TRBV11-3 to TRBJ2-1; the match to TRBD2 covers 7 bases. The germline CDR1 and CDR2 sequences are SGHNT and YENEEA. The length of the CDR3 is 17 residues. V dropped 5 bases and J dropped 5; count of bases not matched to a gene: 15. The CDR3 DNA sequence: TGTGCCAGCAGCCTTAGTTTTGGCGGGAGTCTAAACAATGAGCAGTTCTTC. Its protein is CASSLSFGGSLNNEQFF.

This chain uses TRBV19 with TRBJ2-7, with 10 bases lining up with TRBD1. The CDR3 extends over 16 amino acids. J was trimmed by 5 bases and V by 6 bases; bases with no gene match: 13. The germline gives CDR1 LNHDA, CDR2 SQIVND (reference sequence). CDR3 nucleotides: TGTGCCAGTAGCCAAAGAGCGGGACAGGGGATCAACGAGCAGTACTTC. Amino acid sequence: CASSQRAGQGINEQYF.

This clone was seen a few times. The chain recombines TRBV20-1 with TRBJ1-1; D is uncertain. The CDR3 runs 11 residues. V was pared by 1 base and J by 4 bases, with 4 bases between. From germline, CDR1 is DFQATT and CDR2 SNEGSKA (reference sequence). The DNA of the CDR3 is TGCAGTGCTAGAGGGCGCACTGAAGCTTTCTTT. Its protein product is CSARGRTEAFF.

The CDR3 region is CASSVAGANNEQFF. CDR3 DNA: TGTGCCAGCAGCGTAGCGGGAGCGAACAATGAGCAGTTCTTC. V is TRBV9 and J is TRBJ2-1, with D perhaps TRBD2 (6 bases). Trimming pared 0 bases from V and 5 bases from J, leaving 9 bases between. From germline, CDR1 is SGDLS and CDR2 YYNGEE. The CDR3 loop spans 14 amino acids.

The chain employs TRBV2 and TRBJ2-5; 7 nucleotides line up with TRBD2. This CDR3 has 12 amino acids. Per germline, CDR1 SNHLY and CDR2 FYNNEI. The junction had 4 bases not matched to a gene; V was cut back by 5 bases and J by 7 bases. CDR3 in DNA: TGTGCCAGCAGTACCGGGGGGAGGACCCAGTACTTC. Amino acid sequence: CASSTGGRTQYF.

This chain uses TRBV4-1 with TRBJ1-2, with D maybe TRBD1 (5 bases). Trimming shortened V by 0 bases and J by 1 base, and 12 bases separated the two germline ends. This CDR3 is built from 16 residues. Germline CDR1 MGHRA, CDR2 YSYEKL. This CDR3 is CASSQDGGALNYGYTF. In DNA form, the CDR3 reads TGCGCCAGCAGCCAAGATGGAGGGGCTCTTAACTATGGCTACACCTTC.

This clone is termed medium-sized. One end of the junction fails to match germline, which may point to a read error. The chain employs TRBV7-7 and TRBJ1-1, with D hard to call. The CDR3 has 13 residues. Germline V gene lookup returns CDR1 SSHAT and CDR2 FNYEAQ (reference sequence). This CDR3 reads CASSLAMYTEAFF. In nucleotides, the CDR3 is TGTGCTAGCAGCTTAGCTATGTACACTGAAGCTTTCTTT.

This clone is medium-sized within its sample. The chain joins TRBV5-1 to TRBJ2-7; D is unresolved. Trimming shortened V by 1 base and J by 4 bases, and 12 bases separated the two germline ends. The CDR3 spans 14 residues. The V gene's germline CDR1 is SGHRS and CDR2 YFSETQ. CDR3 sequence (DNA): TGCGCCAGCAGCTTGTCGACTGGGCAGTACGAGCAGTACTTC. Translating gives CASSLSTGQYEQYF.

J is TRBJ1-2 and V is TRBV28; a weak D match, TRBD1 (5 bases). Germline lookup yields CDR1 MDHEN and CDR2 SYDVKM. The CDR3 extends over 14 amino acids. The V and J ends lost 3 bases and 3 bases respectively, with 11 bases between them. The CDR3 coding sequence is TGTGCCAGCAGTTTGAGGGGCGCTTACTATGGCTACACCTTC. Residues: CASSLRGAYYGYTF.

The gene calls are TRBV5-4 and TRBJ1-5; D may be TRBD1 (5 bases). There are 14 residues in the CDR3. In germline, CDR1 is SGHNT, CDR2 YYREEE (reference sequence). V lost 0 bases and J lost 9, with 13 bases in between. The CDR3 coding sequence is TGTGCCAGCAGCTTGGCCGAGGGGCACGGGCCCCAGCATTTT. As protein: CASSLAEGHGPQHF.

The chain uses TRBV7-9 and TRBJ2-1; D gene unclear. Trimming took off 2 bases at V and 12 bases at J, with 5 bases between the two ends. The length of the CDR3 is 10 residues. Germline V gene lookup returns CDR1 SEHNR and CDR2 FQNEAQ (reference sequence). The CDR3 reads CASSLRRQFF. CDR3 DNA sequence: TGTGCCAGCAGCTTACGGAGGCAGTTCTTC.

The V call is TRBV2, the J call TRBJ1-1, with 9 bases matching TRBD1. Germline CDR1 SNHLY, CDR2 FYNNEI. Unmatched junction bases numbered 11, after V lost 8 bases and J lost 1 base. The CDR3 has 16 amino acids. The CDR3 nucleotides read TGTGCCAGCCAATACGGGACAGGGCACTGGAACACTGAAGCTTTCTTT. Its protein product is CASQYGTGHWNTEAFF.

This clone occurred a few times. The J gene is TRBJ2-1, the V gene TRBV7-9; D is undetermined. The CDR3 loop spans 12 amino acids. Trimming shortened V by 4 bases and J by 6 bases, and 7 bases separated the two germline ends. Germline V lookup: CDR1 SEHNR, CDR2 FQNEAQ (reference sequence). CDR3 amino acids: CASSYGPNEQFF. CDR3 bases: TGTGCCAGCAGCTACGGCCCCAATGAGCAGTTCTTC.

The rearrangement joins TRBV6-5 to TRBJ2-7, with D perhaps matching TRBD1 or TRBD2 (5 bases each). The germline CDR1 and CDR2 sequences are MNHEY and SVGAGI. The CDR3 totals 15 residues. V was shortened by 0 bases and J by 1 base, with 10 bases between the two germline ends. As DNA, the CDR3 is TGTGCCAGCAGTTACTCGGAGGACAATTCCTACGAGCAGTACTTC. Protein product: CASSYSEDNSYEQYF.

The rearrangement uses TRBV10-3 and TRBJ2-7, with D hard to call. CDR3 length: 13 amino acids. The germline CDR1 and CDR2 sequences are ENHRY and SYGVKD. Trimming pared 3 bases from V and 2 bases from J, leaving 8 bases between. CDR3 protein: CAISDSRTYEQYF. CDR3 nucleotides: TGTGCCATCAGTGACTCCCGGACCTACGAGCAGTACTTC.